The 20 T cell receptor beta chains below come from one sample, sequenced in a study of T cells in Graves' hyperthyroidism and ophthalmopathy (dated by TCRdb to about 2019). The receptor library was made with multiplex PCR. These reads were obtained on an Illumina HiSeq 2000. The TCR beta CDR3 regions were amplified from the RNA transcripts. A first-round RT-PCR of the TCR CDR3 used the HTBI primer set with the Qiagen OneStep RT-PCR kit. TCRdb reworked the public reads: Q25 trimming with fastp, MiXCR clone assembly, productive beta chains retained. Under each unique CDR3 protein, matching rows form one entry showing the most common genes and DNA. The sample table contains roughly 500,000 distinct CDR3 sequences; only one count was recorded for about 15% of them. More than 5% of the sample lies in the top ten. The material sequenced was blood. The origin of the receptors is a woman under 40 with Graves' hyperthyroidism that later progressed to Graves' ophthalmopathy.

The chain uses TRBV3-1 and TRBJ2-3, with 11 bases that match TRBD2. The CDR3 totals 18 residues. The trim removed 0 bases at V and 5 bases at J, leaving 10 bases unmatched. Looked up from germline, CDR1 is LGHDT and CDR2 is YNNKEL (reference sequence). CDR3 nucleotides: TGTGCCAGCAGCCAAGATGTTAAACTAGCGGGAGAGGAAGATACGCAGTATTTT. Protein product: CASSQDVKLAGEEDTQYF.

The CDR3: CSVGGTGNEKLFF. The CDR3 DNA sequence: TGCAGTGTTGGAGGAACGGGTAATGAAAAACTGTTTTTT. The chain links TRBV20-1 to TRBJ1-4; no firm D call. Germline loops: CDR1 DFQATT, CDR2 SNEGSKA (reference sequence). Trimming shortened V by 7 bases and J by 4 bases, and 13 bases separated the two germline ends. The CDR3 contains 13 residues.

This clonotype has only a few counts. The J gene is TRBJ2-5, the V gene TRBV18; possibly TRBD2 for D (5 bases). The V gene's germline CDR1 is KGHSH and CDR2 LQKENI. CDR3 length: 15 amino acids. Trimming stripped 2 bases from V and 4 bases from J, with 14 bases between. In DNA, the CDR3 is TGTGCCAGCTCACCAAGGGAGACCGCCACAGAGACCCAGTACTTC. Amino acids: CASSPRETATETQYF.

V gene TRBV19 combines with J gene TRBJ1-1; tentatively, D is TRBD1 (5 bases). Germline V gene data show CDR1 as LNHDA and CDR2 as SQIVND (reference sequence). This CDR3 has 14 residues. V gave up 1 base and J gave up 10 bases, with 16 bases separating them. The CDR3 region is CASSIVAWGEGAFF. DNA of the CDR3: TGTGCCAGTAGTATAGTTGCCTGGGGGGAGGGAGCTTTCTTT.

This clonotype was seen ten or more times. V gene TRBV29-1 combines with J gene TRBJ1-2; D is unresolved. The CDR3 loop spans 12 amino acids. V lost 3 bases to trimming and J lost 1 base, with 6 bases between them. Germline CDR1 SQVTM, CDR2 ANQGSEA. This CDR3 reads CSVEPVNYGYTF. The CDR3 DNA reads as TGCAGCGTTGAGCCGGTTAACTATGGCTACACCTTC.

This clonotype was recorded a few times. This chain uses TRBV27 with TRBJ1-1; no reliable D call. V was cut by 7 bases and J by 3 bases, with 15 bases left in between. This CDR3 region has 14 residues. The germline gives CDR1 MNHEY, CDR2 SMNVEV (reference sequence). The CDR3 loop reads CASTPLGRDTEAFF. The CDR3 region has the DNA TGTGCCAGCACCCCTCTCGGTAGGGACACTGAAGCTTTCTTT.

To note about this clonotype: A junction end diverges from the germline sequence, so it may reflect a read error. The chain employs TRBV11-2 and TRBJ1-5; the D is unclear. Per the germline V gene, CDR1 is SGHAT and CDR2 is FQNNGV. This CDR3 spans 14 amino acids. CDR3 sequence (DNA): TGCGCCAGCAGCCAAGAGGGCGGGGTCCAGCCCCAGCATTTT. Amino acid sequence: CASSQEGGVQPQHF. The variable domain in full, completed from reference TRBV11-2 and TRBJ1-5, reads EAGVAQSPRYKIIEKRQSVAFWCNPISGHATLYWYQQILGQGPKLLIQFQNNGVVDDSQLPKDRFSAERLKGVDSTLKIQPAKLEDSAVYLCASSQEGGVQPQHFGDGTRLSIL.

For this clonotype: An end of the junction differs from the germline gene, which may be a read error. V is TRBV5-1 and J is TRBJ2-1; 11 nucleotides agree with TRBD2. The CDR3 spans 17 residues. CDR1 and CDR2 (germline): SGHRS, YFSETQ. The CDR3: CASSPRGSGRATDEQFF. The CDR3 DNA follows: TGTGCCAGCAGCCCGCGGGGTAGCGGGAGGGCCACAGATGAGCAGTTCTTC. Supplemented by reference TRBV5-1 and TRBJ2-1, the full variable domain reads KAGVTQTPRYLIKTRGQQVTLSCSPISGHRSVSWYQQTPGQGLQFLFEYFSETQRNKGNFPGRFSGRQFSNSRSEMNVSTLELGDSALYLCASSPRGSGRATDEQFFGPGTRLTVL.

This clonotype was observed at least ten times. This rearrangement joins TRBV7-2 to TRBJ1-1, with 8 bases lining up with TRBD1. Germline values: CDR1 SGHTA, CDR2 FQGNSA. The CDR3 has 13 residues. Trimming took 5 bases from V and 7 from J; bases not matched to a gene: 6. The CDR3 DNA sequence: TGTGCCAGCAGCCGTAAACAGGGGGGTGAAGCTTTCTTT. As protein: CASSRKQGGEAFF. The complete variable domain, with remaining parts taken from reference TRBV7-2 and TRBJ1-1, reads GAGVSQSPSNKVTEKGKDVELRCDPISGHTALYWYRQSLGQGLEFLIYFQGNSAPDKSGLPSDRFSAERTGGSVSTLTIQRTQQEDSAVYLCASSRKQGGEAFFGQGTRLTVV.

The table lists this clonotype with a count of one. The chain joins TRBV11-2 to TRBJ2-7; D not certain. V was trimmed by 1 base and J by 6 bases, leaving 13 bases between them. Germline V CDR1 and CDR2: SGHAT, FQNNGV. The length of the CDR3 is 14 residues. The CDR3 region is CASSLAVRKVEQYF. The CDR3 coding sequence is TGTGCCAGCAGCTTAGCGGTCAGAAAAGTCGAGCAGTACTTC.

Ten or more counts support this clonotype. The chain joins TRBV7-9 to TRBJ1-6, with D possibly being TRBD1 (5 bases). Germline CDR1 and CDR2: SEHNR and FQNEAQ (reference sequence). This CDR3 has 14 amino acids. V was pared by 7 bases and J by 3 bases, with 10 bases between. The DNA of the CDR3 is TGTGCCAGCAACCCGGGGGACTATAATTCACCCCTCCACTTT. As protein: CASNPGDYNSPLHF.

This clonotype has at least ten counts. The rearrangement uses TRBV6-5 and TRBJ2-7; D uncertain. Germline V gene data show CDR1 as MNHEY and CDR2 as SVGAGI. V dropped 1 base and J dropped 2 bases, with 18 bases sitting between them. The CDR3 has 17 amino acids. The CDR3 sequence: CASSYLGTVHPTYEQYF. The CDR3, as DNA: TGTGCCAGCAGTTACTTGGGAACAGTTCATCCAACCTACGAGCAGTACTTC.

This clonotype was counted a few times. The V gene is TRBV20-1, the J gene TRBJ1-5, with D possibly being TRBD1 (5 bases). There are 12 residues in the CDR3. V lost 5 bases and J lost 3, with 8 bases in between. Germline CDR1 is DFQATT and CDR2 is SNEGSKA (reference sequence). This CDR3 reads CSAEDTNQPQHF. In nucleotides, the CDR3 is TGCAGTGCTGAGGACACCAATCAGCCCCAGCATTTT.

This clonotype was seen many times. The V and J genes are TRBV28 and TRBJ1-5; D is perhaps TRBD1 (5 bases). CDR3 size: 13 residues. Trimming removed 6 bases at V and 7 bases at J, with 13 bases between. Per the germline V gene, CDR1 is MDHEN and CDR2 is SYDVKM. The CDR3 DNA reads TGTGCCAGCAGACGGGACTCCTCACAGCCCCAGCATTTT. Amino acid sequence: CASRRDSSQPQHF.

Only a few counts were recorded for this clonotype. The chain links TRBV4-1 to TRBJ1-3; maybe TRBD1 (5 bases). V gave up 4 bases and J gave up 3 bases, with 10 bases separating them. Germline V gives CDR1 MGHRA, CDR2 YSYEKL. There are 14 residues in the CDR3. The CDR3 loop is CASSLGTDGNTIYF. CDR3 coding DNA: TGCGCCAGCAGCCTGGGGACGGATGGAAACACCATATATTTT.

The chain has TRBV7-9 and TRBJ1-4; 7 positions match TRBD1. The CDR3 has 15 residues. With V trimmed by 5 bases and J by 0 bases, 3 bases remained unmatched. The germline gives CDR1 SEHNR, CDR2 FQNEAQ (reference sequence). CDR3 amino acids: CASSTGVATNEKLFF. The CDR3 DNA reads TGTGCCAGCAGCACAGGGGTTGCAACTAATGAAAAACTGTTTTTT.

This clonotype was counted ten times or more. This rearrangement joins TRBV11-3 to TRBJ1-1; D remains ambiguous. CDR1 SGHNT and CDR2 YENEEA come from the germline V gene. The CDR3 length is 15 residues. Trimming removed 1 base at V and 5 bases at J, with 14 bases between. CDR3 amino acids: CASSLVDTRETEAFF. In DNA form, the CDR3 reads TGTGCCAGCAGCTTAGTTGACACCCGAGAGACTGAAGCTTTCTTT.

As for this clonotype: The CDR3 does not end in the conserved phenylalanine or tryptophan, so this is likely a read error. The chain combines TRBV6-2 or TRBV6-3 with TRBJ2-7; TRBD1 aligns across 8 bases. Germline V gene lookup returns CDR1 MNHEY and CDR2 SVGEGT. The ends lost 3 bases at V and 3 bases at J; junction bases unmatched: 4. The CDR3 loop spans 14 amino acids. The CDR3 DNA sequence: TGTGCCAGCAGTTATGGACAGGGCTTCTACGAGCAGTACCTC. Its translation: CASSYGQGFYEQYL.

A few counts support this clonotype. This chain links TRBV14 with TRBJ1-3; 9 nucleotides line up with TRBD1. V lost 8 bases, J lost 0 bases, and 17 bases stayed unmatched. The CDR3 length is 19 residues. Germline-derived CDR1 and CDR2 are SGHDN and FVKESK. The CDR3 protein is CASRIRDRVHVPSGNTIYF. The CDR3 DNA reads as TGTGCCAGCCGAATCCGGGACAGGGTCCACGTACCCTCTGGAAACACCATATATTTT. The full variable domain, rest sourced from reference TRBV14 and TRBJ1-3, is EAGVTQFPSHSVIEKGQTVTLRCDPISGHDNLYWYRRVMGKEIKFLLHFVKESKQDESGMPNNRFLAERTGGTYSTLKVQPAELEDSGVYFCASRIRDRVHVPSGNTIYFGEGSWLTVV.

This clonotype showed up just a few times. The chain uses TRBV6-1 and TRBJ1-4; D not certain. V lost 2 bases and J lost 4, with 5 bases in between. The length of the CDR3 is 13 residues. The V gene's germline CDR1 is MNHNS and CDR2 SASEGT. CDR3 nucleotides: TGTGCCAGCAGTGAAACGTTTAATGAAAAACTGTTTTTT. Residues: CASSETFNEKLFF.